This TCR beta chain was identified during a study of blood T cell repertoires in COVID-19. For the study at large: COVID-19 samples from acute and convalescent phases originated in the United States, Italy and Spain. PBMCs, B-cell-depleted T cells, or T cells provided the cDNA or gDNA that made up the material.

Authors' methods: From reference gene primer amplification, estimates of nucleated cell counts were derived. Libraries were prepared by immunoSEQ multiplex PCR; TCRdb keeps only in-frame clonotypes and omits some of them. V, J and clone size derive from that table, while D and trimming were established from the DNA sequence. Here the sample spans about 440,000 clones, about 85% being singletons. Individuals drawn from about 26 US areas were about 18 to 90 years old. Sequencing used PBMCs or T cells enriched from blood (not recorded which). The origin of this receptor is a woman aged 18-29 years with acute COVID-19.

As DNA, the CDR3 is TGTGCCAGTAGGACAGGGGGCAGCTACACCTTC. Amino acid sequence: CASRTGGSYTF. This chain connects TRBV19 to TRBJ1-2; 10 nucleotides agree with TRBD1. The CDR3 extends over 11 amino acids. The J segment lost 9 bases and the V segment lost 6 bases, leaving 1 base of the junction unmatched. Germline loops: CDR1 LNHDA, CDR2 SQIVND (reference sequence).